Ten or more counts support the clone carrying this T cell receptor (beta chain). Its specificity is not known. These data are taken from a study of early T cells in non-severe SARS-CoV-2 infection. Study-level information: The sequenced material was bulk RNA from unsorted whole blood, and its chains were unpaired. Study-wide results and caveats: In VDJdb matching, anti-spike CD8 responses were favored while private and CD4 specificities went missing.

As part of library construction, unique molecular identifiers were attached to individual cDNA molecules. Each CDR3 protein is one row after TCRdb ran MiXCR on the 5' RACE reads. The repertoire holds tens of thousands of distinct CDR3 sequences, 13% seen once, with about a tenth in the top ten. This TCR came from an adult who was a healthcare worker with PCR-confirmed SARS-CoV-2 infection or an uninfected control (not recorded which). Sample: whole blood, taken at baseline.

The CDR3 DNA is TGTGCCAGCAGCTCACCGGGACTAGGCCCGTTCTTC. It is translated as CASSSPGLGPFF. J is TRBJ2-1 and V is TRBV5-6; 8 positions match TRBD2. The CDR3 runs to 12 residues. Germline V lookup: CDR1 SGHDT, CDR2 YYEEEE. V gave up 3 bases and J gave up 15 bases; unmatched junction bases: 8.